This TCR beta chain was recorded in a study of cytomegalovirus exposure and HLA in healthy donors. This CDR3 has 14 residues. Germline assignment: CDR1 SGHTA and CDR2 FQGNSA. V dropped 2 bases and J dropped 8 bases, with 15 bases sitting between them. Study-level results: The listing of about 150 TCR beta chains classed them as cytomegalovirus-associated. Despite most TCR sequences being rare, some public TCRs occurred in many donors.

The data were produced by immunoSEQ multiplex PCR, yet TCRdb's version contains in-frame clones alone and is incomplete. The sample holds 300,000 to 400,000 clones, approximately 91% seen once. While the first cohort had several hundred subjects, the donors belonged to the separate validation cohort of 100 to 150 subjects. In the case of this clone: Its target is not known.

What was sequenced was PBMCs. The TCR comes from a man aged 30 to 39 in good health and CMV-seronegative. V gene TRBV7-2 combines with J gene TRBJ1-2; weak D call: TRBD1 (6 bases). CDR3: CASSLQYRAQGYTF. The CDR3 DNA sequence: TGTGCCAGCAGCTTACAATACAGGGCGCAGGGCTACACCTTC. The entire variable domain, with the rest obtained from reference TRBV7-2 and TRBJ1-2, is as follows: GAGVSQSPSNKVTEKGKDVELRCDPISGHTALYWYRQSLGQGLEFLIYFQGNSAPDKSGLPSDRFSAERTGGSVSTLTIQRTQQEDSAVYLCASSLQYRAQGYTFGSGTRLTVV.